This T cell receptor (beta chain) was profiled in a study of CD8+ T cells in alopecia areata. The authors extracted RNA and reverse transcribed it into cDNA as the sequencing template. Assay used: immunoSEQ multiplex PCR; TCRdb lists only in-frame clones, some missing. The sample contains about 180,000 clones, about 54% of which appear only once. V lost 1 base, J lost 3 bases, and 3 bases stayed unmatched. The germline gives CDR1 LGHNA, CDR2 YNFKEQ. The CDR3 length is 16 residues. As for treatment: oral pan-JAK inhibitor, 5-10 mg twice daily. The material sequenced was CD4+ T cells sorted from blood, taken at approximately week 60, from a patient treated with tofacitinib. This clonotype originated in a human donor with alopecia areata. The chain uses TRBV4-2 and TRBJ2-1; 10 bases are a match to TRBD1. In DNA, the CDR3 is TGTGCCAGCAGCCAAGGTGGACAGGGGGGCTACAATGAGCAGTTCTTC. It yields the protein CASSQGGQGGYNEQFF.